This record looks at one TCR beta chain sequence and its context. In this sample, this clone turned up a few times. What antigen it recognizes has not been identified. Per-base qualities were not stored, and no clone one base away is much larger. TCRbeta CDR3 regions were amplified from genomic DNA by means of the immunoSEQ Assay, a bias-controlled multiplex PCR. The original methods were these. Within the assay, amplification of reference gene primers was used to estimate how many nucleated cells each sample contained. To quantify the absolute abundance of each unique TCRbeta CDR3 rearrangement, sequence reads were collapsed and filtered. Productive Simpson clonality was computed per sample as the square root of Simpson's diversity index over productive rearrangements. TCRdb limited this immuneACCESS table to in-frame rearrangements with V and J called. A share of clones is missing; checked studies link under half to unresolved V genes, and the rest is unexplained. The D gene and trimming were derived from the DNA, and the V and J assignments and clone size from that table. The sample contains approximately 350,000 clones, around 91% of them found a single time. The ten largest clones represent roughly 3% of the sample.

These data come from a study of blood T cell repertoires in COVID-19 (dated by TCRdb to the early 2020s). At the level of the whole study: Samples from collaborators originated in the United States, Italy and Spain and spanned both the acute and convalescent phases of COVID-19. The prospective study material was composed of cDNA or gDNA derived from T cells, B-cell-depleted T cells, or PBMCs. Deeply sampled blood TCRbeta repertoires from subjects exposed to, actively infected with, or recovered from COVID-19 were included in the dataset. The repertoires were released in a freely available public database intended as a resource for research on the immune response to SARS-CoV-2. The samples were drawn from the first 160 participants of the ongoing ImmuneRACE study and from 1,254 subjects provided by 6 global collaborators. Sample metadata almost always included a de-identified subject ID, COVID-19 status, age in years and sex. Where available, HLA class I and class II types were taken from metadata supplied by the sample provider and were not determined by assay-based typing. Results the study describes overall, beyond this receptor: The amount of clinical and demographic metadata varied by source and participant and was provided uncurated.

Another Seattle source contributed samples from volunteer blood donors who had recovered from COVID-19. The collaborating institutions used their own protocols to collect whole blood in K2EDTA tubes. For TCRbeta analysis, collaborators shipped samples in one of three forms: frozen whole blood, isolated PBMCs, or DNA extracted from either of those sample types. Taken from cysteine to phenylalanine, the CDR3 has 16 residues. Of all the DNA, just the CDR3 is kept, 48 bases in frame from base 1. Unmatched junction bases come to 4, with V trimmed by 3 bases and J by 2 bases. From the germline V gene, CDR1 is ENHRY and CDR2 is SYGVKD.

The TCR sequence derives from a woman between 18 and 29 years old who had recovered from COVID-19. Recombination joined TRBV10-3 with TRBJ1-5; TRBD1 lines up with 10 middle nucleotides. The sequenced sample was peripheral blood. The DNA reads TGTGCCATCAGTGACGCCGGGACAGGGGGCAATCAGCCCCAGCATTTT. Translated, it gives CAISDAGTGGNQPQHF.